The 8 T cell receptor beta chains below were found in one sample sequenced in a study of T-cell reconstitution after alpha-beta-depleted transplantation in children. For TCRbeta, the library was prepared with unique molecular identifiers. MiXCR, run by TCRdb on the PCR reads, gives a single entry per CDR3 protein. Counted here are hundreds of thousands of distinct CDR3 sequences, around 15% occurring once; the ten biggest clones make up roughly 41%. The sample consisted of PBMCs, mostly from graft donor cells, taken 360 days after TCRalphabeta/CD19-depleted stem cell transplant. All receptors come from a male patient between 2 and 10 years old who had a stem cell transplant for acute lymphoblastic leukemia, so the T cells may come from the graft donor.

The table lists this clonotype with many counts. The chain recombines TRBV28 with TRBJ1-4; D is undetermined. The CDR3 consists of 18 residues. From germline, CDR1 is MDHEN and CDR2 SYDVKM. The V gene lost 8 bases and the J gene lost 0 bases, with 22 bases spanning the gap. The CDR3 region is CASSAWGERASTNEKLFF. DNA of the CDR3: TGTGCCAGCTCAGCTTGGGGAGAGAGGGCATCAACTAATGAAAAACTGTTTTTT.

This clonotype was seen a handful of times. The rearrangement links TRBV10-3 to TRBJ1-1; unclear D gene. V lost 5 bases, J lost 2 bases, and 9 bases lay in between. CDR1 is ENHRY and CDR2 is SYGVKD in the germline V gene. There are 13 residues in the CDR3. Here the CDR3 reads CAISSHRNTEAFF. DNA for the CDR3: TGTGCCATCAGTTCACACCGAAACACTGAAGCTTTCTTT.

CDR3: CASSLPTIGFKETQYF. The CDR3 region has the DNA TGTGCCAGCAGTTTGCCCACTATTGGGTTCAAAGAGACCCAGTACTTC. The genes are TRBV28 and TRBJ2-5, with D unresolved. There are 16 residues in the CDR3. Germline V gene data show CDR1 as MDHEN and CDR2 as SYDVKM. V lost 3 bases, J lost 3 bases, and 17 bases lay in between. Drawing the rest from reference TRBV28 and TRBJ2-5, the complete variable domain is DVKVTQSSRYLVKRTGEKVFLECVQDMDHENMFWYRQDPGLGLRLIYFSYDVKMKEKGDIPEGYSVSREKKERFSLILESASTNQTSMYLCASSLPTIGFKETQYFGPGTRLLVL.

The chain links TRBV7-2 to TRBJ2-1; D is undetermined. V was pared by 1 base and J by 0 bases, with 7 bases between. In germline, CDR1 is SGHTA, CDR2 FQGNSA. The CDR3 totals 15 residues. The CDR3 nucleotides read TGTGCCAGCAGCTTAGGGGCTTACTCCTACAATGAGCAGTTCTTC. Residues: CASSLGAYSYNEQFF.

This clonotype was recorded a few times. The V and J genes are TRBV19 and TRBJ2-1; possibly TRBD1 for D (6 bases). The germline V and J ends were trimmed by 1 base and 2 bases, with 12 bases remaining between them. Per the germline V gene, CDR1 is LNHDA and CDR2 is SQIVND (reference sequence). The CDR3 consists of 16 residues. CDR3 in amino acids: CASSIGGHLAYNEQFF. The CDR3 DNA follows: TGTGCCAGTAGTATAGGGGGACACCTCGCCTACAATGAGCAGTTCTTC.

The CDR3 DNA reads as TGTGCCAGCAGGGGACAGGAGCACGGGGAGCTGTTTTTT. The encoded protein is CASRGQEHGELFF. The chain has TRBV12-3 or TRBV12-4 and TRBJ2-2, with 8 positions matching TRBD1. V lost 6 bases, J lost 7 bases, and 4 bases stayed unmatched. The CDR3 loop spans 13 amino acids.

This chain links TRBV19 with TRBJ2-1; 9 bases fit TRBD2. The CDR3 is 15 amino acids. Germline CDR1 is LNHDA and CDR2 is SQIVND (reference sequence). V lost 1 base to trimming and J lost 8 bases; unmatched junction nucleotides: 6. CDR3 residues: CASSIVAGEGYEQFF. CDR3 in DNA: TGTGCCAGTAGTATAGTAGCGGGAGAGGGGTATGAGCAGTTCTTC.

This clonotype appeared many times. The genes are TRBV7-2 and TRBJ1-3; tentatively, D is TRBD1 (5 bases). CDR3 length: 16 amino acids. The germline V and J ends were trimmed by 4 bases and 0 bases, with 13 bases remaining between them. Germline lookup yields CDR1 SGHTA and CDR2 FQGNSA. CDR3 sequence (DNA): TGTGCCAGCAGCTCGCAGGGTTCCTACTCTGGAAACACCATATATTTT. Amino acids: CASSSQGSYSGNTIYF.